The 32 T cell receptor beta chains given below trace back to one sample, sequenced in a study of response to subunit inactivated influenza vaccine. In TCRdb, the RT-PCR reads were re-called with MiXCR into one record per CDR3 protein. The data show under 200,000 distinct CDR3 sequences, roughly 11% seen once. The source was non-naive T cells sorted from PBMCs, collected roughly 45 days after vaccination. All receptors come from a man between 45 and 60 years old who received an inactivated influenza vaccine.

There are many counts of this clonotype. This sequence joins TRBV12-3 or TRBV12-4 and TRBJ2-3, with D maybe TRBD2 (5 bases). Trimming cost V 2 bases and J 8 bases, with 8 bases left between them. The CDR3 is made up of 12 amino acids. The CDR3 region has the DNA TGTGCCAGCAGTTTACGGGCGGGTACGCAGTATTTT. Translation gives CASSLRAGTQYF.

The chain uses TRBV28 and TRBJ1-6; unclear D gene. CDR1 is MDHEN and CDR2 is SYDVKM in the germline V gene. Trimming removed 2 bases at V and 0 bases at J, with 14 bases between. This CDR3 region has 18 residues. The CDR3 nucleotides read TGTGCCAGCAGTTTAATGGGTTCGGGGAGCTCCTATAATTCACCCCTCCACTTT. Its translation is CASSLMGSGSSYNSPLHF. Full variable domain (rest looked up from reference TRBV28 and TRBJ1-6): DVKVTQSSRYLVKRTGEKVFLECVQDMDHENMFWYRQDPGLGLRLIYFSYDVKMKEKGDIPEGYSVSREKKERFSLILESASTNQTSMYLCASSLMGSGSSYNSPLHFGNGTRLTVT.

Ten or more counts support this clonotype. V and J are TRBV10-2 and TRBJ2-2; D may be TRBD1 (5 bases). The V end was cut by 4 bases, the J end by 5 bases, with 11 bases between. This CDR3 has 14 amino acids. The germline V gene has CDR1 WSHSY and CDR2 SAAADI. The CDR3 coding sequence is TGCGCCAGCAGTGGGACCTCAGGGACCGGGGAGCTGTTTTTT. It codes for CASSGTSGTGELFF.

The chain has TRBV6-5 and TRBJ2-1; no definite D call. Trimming removed 2 bases from V and 0 bases from J, with 8 bases in between. The CDR3 consists of 15 residues. The V gene's germline CDR1 is MNHEY and CDR2 SVGAGI. For the CDR3, the DNA is TGTGCCAGCAGTTACAGGGTGTTCTCCTACAATGAGCAGTTCTTC. Protein sequence: CASSYRVFSYNEQFF.

V usage is TRBV19 and J usage is TRBJ2-2; D may match TRBD1 or TRBD2 (5 bases each). The CDR3 spans 15 residues. Deletions cut 7 bases from V and 4 bases from J, with 16 bases between. Germline-derived CDR1 and CDR2 are LNHDA and SQIVND (reference sequence). The DNA of the CDR3 is TGTGCCAGTAACCTACCGGGACGACCCACCGGGGAGCTGTTTTTT. It is translated as CASNLPGRPTGELFF. Complete variable domain (other parts from reference TRBV19 and TRBJ2-2): DGGITQSPKYLFRKEGQNVTLSCEQNLNHDAMYWYRQDPGQGLRLIYYSQIVNDFQKGDIAEGYSVSREKKESFPLTVTSAQKNPTAFYLCASNLPGRPTGELFFGEGSRLTVL.

In this sample, this clonotype is medium-sized (0.01 to 0.1%). V usage is TRBV7-9 and J usage is TRBJ1-2, with TRBD1 matching over 8 bases. The CDR3 loop spans 16 amino acids. V lost 2 bases and J lost 8; bases outside the gene matches: 13. Germline V gene lookup returns CDR1 SEHNR and CDR2 FQNEAQ (reference sequence). The CDR3 region is CASSLFYPGQGRGYTF. CDR3 sequence (DNA): TGTGCCAGCAGCTTATTCTATCCTGGACAGGGTCGAGGCTACACCTTC.

In this sample, this clonotype turned up many times. In DNA, the CDR3 is TGCGCCAGCACCCGGGACAGTTTAAACACTGAAGCTTTCTTT. This gives the protein CASTRDSLNTEAFF. The V gene is TRBV5-1, the J gene TRBJ1-1; 7 bases match TRBD1. V gave up 6 bases and J gave up 2 bases; unmatched junction bases: 7. Germline V CDR1 and CDR2: SGHRS, YFSETQ. This CDR3 contains 14 residues.

This clonotype was seen a few times. The chain combines TRBV5-1 with TRBJ1-2; D perhaps matches TRBD1 (6 bases). Germline V CDR1 and CDR2: SGHRS, YFSETQ. This CDR3 is built from 15 residues. V dropped 0 bases and J dropped 2 bases, with 11 bases sitting between them. For the CDR3, the DNA is TGCGCCAGCAGCTTGGACGGACAGACAAACTATGGCTACACCTTC. This encodes CASSLDGQTNYGYTF.

At least ten counts were recorded for this clonotype. CDR3 residues: CASSFRGHEQFF. The CDR3 DNA follows: TGTGCCAGCAGCTTCCGGGGGCATGAGCAGTTCTTC. The chain carries TRBV7-9 and TRBJ2-1; the D call may be TRBD1 or TRBD2 (6 bases each). The CDR3 contains 12 residues. Germline V gene sequence: CDR1 SEHNR, CDR2 FQNEAQ (reference sequence). The V and J ends lost 3 bases and 8 bases respectively, with 8 bases between them.

This clonotype turned up a few times. This rearrangement joins TRBV5-6 to TRBJ2-7, with D hard to call. The V end lost 0 bases, the J end lost 6 bases, and 7 bases lay between the germline ends. This CDR3 spans 12 amino acids. Germline assignment: CDR1 SGHDT and CDR2 YYEEEE. CDR3 in amino acids: CASSLVRSEQYF. As DNA, the CDR3 is TGTGCCAGCAGCTTGGTAAGGTCCGAGCAGTACTTC. The full variable domain, its missing parts supplied by reference TRBV5-6 and TRBJ2-7, is DAGVTQSPTHLIKTRGQQVTLRCSPKSGHDTVSWYQQALGQGPQFIFQYYEEEERQRGNFPDRFSGHQFPNYSSELNVNALLLGDSALYLCASSLVRSEQYFGPGTRLTVT.

This clonotype was counted at least ten times. The chain employs TRBV29-1 and TRBJ2-1, with 8 bases aligning to TRBD1. The CDR3 covers 13 residues. CDR1 is SQVTM, CDR2 ANQGSEA, per germline. With V trimmed by 6 bases and J by 2 bases, 3 bases remained unmatched. DNA of the CDR3: TGCAGCGTAGTGACAGGGGCCTACAATGAGCAGTTCTTC. The encoded protein is CSVVTGAYNEQFF.

In this sample, this clonotype turned up many times. CDR3 region: CSASPNRGETQYF. The CDR3 DNA is TGCAGTGCTAGCCCAAACAGGGGTGAGACCCAGTACTTC. The V and J genes are TRBV20-1 and TRBJ2-5, with 7 bases identical to TRBD1. The junction had 6 bases not matched to a gene; V was cut back by 3 bases and J by 5 bases. This CDR3 is built from 13 residues. Germline CDR1 DFQATT, CDR2 SNEGSKA (reference sequence).

This clonotype was detected only a few times. The rearrangement uses TRBV20-1 and TRBJ2-7; 9 bases map to TRBD1. Germline CDR1 is DFQATT and CDR2 is SNEGSKA (reference sequence). V lost 1 base, J lost 9 bases, and 7 bases stayed unmatched. This CDR3 spans 13 amino acids. The CDR3 bases are TGCAGTGCTAGAGCCGGGACAGGGCGTTGGCAGTACTTC. It encodes CSARAGTGRWQYF.

CDR3: CASSQEGRAEAFF. DNA for the CDR3: TGTGCCAGCAGCCAGGAAGGACGGGCTGAAGCTTTCTTT. This chain links TRBV7-9 with TRBJ1-1; D gene uncertain. Germline V gene sequence: CDR1 SEHNR, CDR2 FQNEAQ (reference sequence). V was shortened by 5 bases and J by 6 bases, with 13 bases between the two germline ends. The CDR3 is 13 residues long.

This clonotype came up many times. The J gene is TRBJ2-1, the V gene TRBV20-1, with D possibly TRBD2 on 6 matching bases. V lost 1 base and J 9 bases, leaving 22 bases between the germline ends. The CDR3 spans 16 residues. Germline CDR1 reads DFQATT; CDR2 reads SNEGSKA (reference sequence). CDR3 bases: TGCAGTGCTAGAGTCCCTCCTCTCATCCGGGAGAGTGAGCAGTTCTTC. It specifies CSARVPPLIRESEQFF.

This clonotype was counted at least ten times. The chain combines TRBV18 with TRBJ1-1; 7 positions agree with TRBD1. V trimming: 3 bases; J trimming: 3 bases; junction bases outside the gene matches: 1. Germline assignment: CDR1 KGHSH and CDR2 LQKENI. The CDR3 spans 13 residues. Written as DNA, the CDR3 is TGTGCCAGCTCACCCGGACAGGACACTGAAGCTTTCTTT. As protein: CASSPGQDTEAFF. The full variable domain, rest sourced from reference TRBV18 and TRBJ1-1, is NAGVMQNPRHLVRRRGQEARLRCSPMKGHSHVYWYRQLPEEGLKFMVYLQKENIIDESGMPKERFSAEFPKEGPSILRIQQVVRGDSAAYFCASSPGQDTEAFFGQGTRLTVV.

DNA for the CDR3: TGTGCCACCAGAAAGGCGGGAGGGCTCAAGGAGCTGTTTTTT. Its protein is CATRKAGGLKELFF. This chain uses TRBV15 with TRBJ2-2; 9 nucleotides align to TRBD2. V was clipped by 6 bases and J by 10 bases; unmatched bases: 9. Looked up from germline, CDR1 is LNHNV and CDR2 is YYDKDF (reference sequence). The CDR3 is 14 residues long.

This clonotype was found a few times. This rearrangement joins TRBV6-1 to TRBJ2-1, with 12 bases identical to TRBD2. The CDR3 extends over 15 amino acids. Germline-derived CDR1 and CDR2 are MNHNS and SASEGT. Trimming took 6 bases from V and 7 from J; bases not matched to a gene: 7. CDR3 sequence: CASSRLAGEGNEQFF. The CDR3, as DNA: TGTGCCAGCAGCAGACTAGCGGGGGAGGGAAATGAGCAGTTCTTC.

This clonotype was counted only a few times. V usage is TRBV20-1 and J usage is TRBJ2-5; no clear D gene. Per the germline V gene, CDR1 is DFQATT and CDR2 is SNEGSKA (reference sequence). The CDR3 runs to 12 residues. The V end lost 4 bases, the J end lost 2 bases, and 8 bases lay between the germline ends. Here the CDR3 reads CSAMRFQETQYF. The CDR3 DNA is TGCAGTGCTATGCGGTTTCAAGAGACCCAGTACTTC.

This clonotype was seen many times. The chain carries TRBV5-1 and TRBJ2-1, with 11 nucleotides matching TRBD2. The germline CDR1 and CDR2 sequences are SGHRS and YFSETQ. This CDR3 spans 15 amino acids. Germline trimming cut 1 base from V and 10 bases from J; bases unmatched to any gene: 7. DNA for the CDR3: TGCGCCAGCAGCTTGACCGGGACTAGCGGCGGCGAGCAGTTCTTC. It translates to CASSLTGTSGGEQFF.

This rearrangement joins TRBV20-1 to TRBJ1-4, with a weak D call TRBD1 (5 bases). CDR1 DFQATT and CDR2 SNEGSKA come from the germline V gene (reference sequence). The CDR3 sequence is 12 residues long. V was trimmed by 1 base and J by 11 bases, leaving 11 bases between them. This chain's CDR3 is CSARVAEGKLFF. The CDR3 DNA reads TGCAGTGCTAGAGTGGCTGAGGGGAAACTGTTTTTT.

This chain links TRBV5-6 with TRBJ2-5; 7 positions match TRBD1. Germline V gene lookup returns CDR1 SGHDT and CDR2 YYEEEE. The CDR3 loop spans 14 amino acids. The V and J ends lost 6 bases and 4 bases, in that order; junction bases with no gene match: 9. CDR3 sequence reads: CASNTDRLVETQYF. CDR3 nucleotide sequence: TGTGCCAGCAACACGGACAGGCTTGTAGAGACCCAGTACTTC.

This clonotype has ten or more counts. V is TRBV20-1 and J is TRBJ2-1; no reliable D call. CDR1 and CDR2 (germline): DFQATT, SNEGSKA (reference sequence). The CDR3 runs to 14 residues. Trimming took off 3 bases at V and 4 bases at J, with 13 bases between the two ends. CDR3 sequence reads: CSASLVKGYNEQFF. CDR3 nucleotides: TGCAGTGCTAGTTTGGTAAAAGGTTACAATGAGCAGTTCTTC.

The rearrangement joins TRBV5-8 to TRBJ2-2, with D unresolved. Deletions cut 0 bases from V and 0 bases from J, with 6 bases between. Germline CDR1 reads SGHTS; CDR2 reads YDEGEE. The CDR3 runs to 15 residues. CDR3 in amino acids: CASSLVTSNTGELFF. The DNA for the CDR3 is TGTGCCAGCAGCTTGGTCACCTCGAACACCGGGGAGCTGTTTTTT. Complete variable domain (other parts from reference TRBV5-8 and TRBJ2-2): EAGVTQSPTHLIKTRGQQATLRCSPISGHTSVYWYQQALGLGLQFLLWYDEGEERNRGNFPPRFSGRQFPNYSSELNVNALELEDSALYLCASSLVTSNTGELFFGEGSRLTVL.

The chain recombines TRBV11-2 with TRBJ2-2, with D unresolved. Germline loops: CDR1 SGHAT, CDR2 FQNNGV. The CDR3 is 14 residues long. V lost 4 bases and J 1 base, leaving 7 bases between the germline ends. The CDR3 loop reads CASSSQWNTGELFF. DNA of the CDR3: TGTGCCAGCAGCTCGCAGTGGAACACCGGGGAGCTGTTTTTT. Full variable domain (missing parts from reference TRBV11-2 and TRBJ2-2): EAGVAQSPRYKIIEKRQSVAFWCNPISGHATLYWYQQILGQGPKLLIQFQNNGVVDDSQLPKDRFSAERLKGVDSTLKIQPAKLEDSAVYLCASSSQWNTGELFFGEGSRLTVL.

The table lists this clonotype with a few counts. CDR3 nucleotides: TGTGCCAGCAGACATATCCCGCGAGGGGCACGCTACAATGAGCAGTTCTTC. This sequence encodes CASRHIPRGARYNEQFF. V gene TRBV11-2 combines with J gene TRBJ2-1; D possibly matches TRBD1 or TRBD2 (5 bases each). Trimming cost V 6 bases and J 3 bases, with 21 bases left between them. Germline CDR1 and CDR2: SGHAT and FQNNGV. The CDR3 loop spans 17 amino acids.

This clonotype was observed at least ten times. The chain couples TRBV7-8 to TRBJ2-3; no definite D call. V dropped 4 bases and J dropped 3 bases, with 8 bases sitting between them. CDR3 length: 13 residues. The germline V gene encodes CDR1 SGHVS and CDR2 FQNEAQ. This CDR3 reads CASSSQRTDTQYF. The CDR3 DNA reads as TGTGCCAGCAGCTCCCAAAGAACAGATACGCAGTATTTT.

The table lists this clonotype with many counts. This chain links TRBV12-3 or TRBV12-4 with TRBJ2-7, with D possibly being TRBD1 (6 bases). V shed 5 bases and J shed 4 bases, with 6 bases lying between them. This CDR3 has 11 amino acids. CDR3 region: CASSTGYEQYF. The CDR3, as DNA: TGTGCCAGCAGTACAGGGTACGAGCAGTACTTC.

This clonotype was recorded many times. The chain couples TRBV7-2 to TRBJ2-3; no definite D call. The germline V gene has CDR1 SGHTA and CDR2 FQGNSA. This CDR3 is 14 amino acids long. The V end was cut by 5 bases, the J end by 1 base, with 10 bases between. CDR3 bases: TGTGCCAGCAGCCGAACTATTCGCACAGATACGCAGTATTTT. Encoded protein: CASSRTIRTDTQYF.

This clonotype was observed a handful of times. V gene TRBV20-1 combines with J gene TRBJ2-1; 10 nucleotides align to TRBD2. The junction had 15 bases not matched to a gene; V was cut back by 5 bases and J by 14 bases. Germline V gene sequence: CDR1 DFQATT, CDR2 SNEGSKA (reference sequence). This CDR3 comprises 14 residues. CDR3 nucleotides: TGCAGTGCTCTTGGGGGGGCTAGCGGGAGAATGAAGTTCTTC. Protein product: CSALGGASGRMKFF.

This clonotype showed up many times. The chain joins TRBV9 to TRBJ1-2, with 8 bases fitting TRBD1. Germline V gene data show CDR1 as SGDLS and CDR2 as YYNGEE. The CDR3 totals 16 residues. With V trimmed by 3 bases and J by 1 base, 8 bases remained unmatched. This CDR3 is CASSAGQGTSNYGYTF. CDR3 nucleotides: TGTGCCAGCAGCGCCGGACAGGGTACGAGTAACTATGGCTACACCTTC.

V and J are TRBV20-1 and TRBJ1-1, with D possibly matching TRBD1 (5 bases). The CDR3 runs to 11 residues. V shed 3 bases and J shed 7 bases, with 9 bases lying between them. The germline gives CDR1 DFQATT, CDR2 SNEGSKA (reference sequence). The CDR3 reads CSASKGYEAFF. The CDR3 nucleotides read TGCAGTGCTAGTAAGGGGTATGAAGCTTTCTTT.